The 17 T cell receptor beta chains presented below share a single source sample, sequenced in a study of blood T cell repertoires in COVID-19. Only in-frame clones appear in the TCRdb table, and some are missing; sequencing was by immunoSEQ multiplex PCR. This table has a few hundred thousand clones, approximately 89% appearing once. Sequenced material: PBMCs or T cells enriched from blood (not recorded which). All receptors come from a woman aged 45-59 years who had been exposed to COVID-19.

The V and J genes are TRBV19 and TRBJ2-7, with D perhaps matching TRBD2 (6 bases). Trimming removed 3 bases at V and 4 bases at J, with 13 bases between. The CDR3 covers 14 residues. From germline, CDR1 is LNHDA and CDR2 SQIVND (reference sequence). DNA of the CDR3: TGTGCCAGTAGTATCCGGGAGCAAGGATACGAGCAGTACTTC. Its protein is CASSIREQGYEQYF. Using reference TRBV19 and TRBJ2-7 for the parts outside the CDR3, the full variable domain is DGGITQSPKYLFRKEGQNVTLSCEQNLNHDAMYWYRQDPGQGLRLIYYSQIVNDFQKGDIAEGYSVSREKKESFPLTVTSAQKNPTAFYLCASSIREQGYEQYFGPGTRLTVT.

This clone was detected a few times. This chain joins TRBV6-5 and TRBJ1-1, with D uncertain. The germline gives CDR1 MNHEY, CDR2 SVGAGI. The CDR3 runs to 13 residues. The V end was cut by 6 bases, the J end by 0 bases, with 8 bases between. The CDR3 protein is CASRDSLNTEAFF. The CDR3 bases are TGTGCCAGCAGGGACTCCTTGAACACTGAAGCTTTCTTT.

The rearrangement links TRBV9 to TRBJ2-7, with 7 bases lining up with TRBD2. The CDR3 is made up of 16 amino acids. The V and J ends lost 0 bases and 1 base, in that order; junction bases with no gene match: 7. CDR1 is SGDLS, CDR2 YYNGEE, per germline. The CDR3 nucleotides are TGTGCCAGCAGCGTAGAGGGAGGGACGAGTTCCTACGAGCAGTACTTC. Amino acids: CASSVEGGTSSYEQYF.

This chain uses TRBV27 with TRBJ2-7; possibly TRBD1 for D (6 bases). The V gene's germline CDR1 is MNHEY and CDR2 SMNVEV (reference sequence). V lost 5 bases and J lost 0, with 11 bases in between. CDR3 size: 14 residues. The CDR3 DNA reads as TGTGCCAGCAGTCTCGGGACAAACTCCTACGAGCAGTACTTC. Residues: CASSLGTNSYEQYF.

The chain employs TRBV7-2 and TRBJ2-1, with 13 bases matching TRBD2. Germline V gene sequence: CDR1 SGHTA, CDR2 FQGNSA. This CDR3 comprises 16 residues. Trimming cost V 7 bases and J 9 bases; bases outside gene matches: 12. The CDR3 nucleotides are TGTGCCAGCATCCCCCGGGGGACTAGCGGGGTTGTTGAGCAGTTCTTC. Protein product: CASIPRGTSGVVEQFF.

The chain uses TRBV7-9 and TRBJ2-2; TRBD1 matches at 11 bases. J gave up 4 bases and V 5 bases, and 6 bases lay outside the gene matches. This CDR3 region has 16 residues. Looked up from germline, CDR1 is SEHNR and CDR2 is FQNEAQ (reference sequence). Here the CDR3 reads CASSTTGTGGTGELFF. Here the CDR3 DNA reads TGTGCCAGCAGCACGACCGGGACAGGGGGCACCGGGGAGCTGTTTTTT.

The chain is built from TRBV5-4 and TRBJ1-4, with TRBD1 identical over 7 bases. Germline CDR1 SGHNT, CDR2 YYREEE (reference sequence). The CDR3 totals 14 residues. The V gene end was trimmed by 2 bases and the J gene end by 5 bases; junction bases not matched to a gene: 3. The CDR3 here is CASSLQGKNEKLFF. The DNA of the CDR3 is TGTGCCAGCAGCTTACAGGGGAAGAATGAAAAACTGTTTTTT.

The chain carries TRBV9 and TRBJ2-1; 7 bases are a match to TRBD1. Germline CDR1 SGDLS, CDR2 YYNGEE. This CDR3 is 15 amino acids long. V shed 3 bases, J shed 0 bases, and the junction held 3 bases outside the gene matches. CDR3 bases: TGTGCCAGCAGCGCGGGACAGAGCTCCTACAATGAGCAGTTCTTC. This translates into CASSAGQSSYNEQFF.

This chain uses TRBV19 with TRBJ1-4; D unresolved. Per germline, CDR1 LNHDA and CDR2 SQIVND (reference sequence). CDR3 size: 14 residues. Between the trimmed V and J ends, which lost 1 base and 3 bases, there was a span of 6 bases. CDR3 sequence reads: CASSIAGANEKLFF. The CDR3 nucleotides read TGTGCCAGTAGTATAGCGGGAGCTAATGAAAAACTGTTTTTT.

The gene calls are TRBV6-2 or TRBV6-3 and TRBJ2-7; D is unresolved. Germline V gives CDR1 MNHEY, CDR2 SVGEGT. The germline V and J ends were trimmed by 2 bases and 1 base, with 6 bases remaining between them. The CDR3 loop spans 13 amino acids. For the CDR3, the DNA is TGTGCCAGCAGTTACCCGGAGTCCTACGAGCAGTACTTC. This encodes CASSYPESYEQYF.

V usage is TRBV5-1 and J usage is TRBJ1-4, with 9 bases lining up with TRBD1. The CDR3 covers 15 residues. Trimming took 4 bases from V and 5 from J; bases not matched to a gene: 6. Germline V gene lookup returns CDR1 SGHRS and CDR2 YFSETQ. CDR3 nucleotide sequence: TGCGCCAGCAGCCCCGGGACAGGGCCCAATGAAAAACTGTTTTTT. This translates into CASSPGTGPNEKLFF.

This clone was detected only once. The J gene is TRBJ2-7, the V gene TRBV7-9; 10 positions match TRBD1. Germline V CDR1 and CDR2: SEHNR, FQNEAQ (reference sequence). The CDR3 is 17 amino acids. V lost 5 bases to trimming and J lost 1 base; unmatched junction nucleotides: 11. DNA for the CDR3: TGTGCCAGCAGCCCGGGTGTTCGGGACAGGGGATCCTACGAGCAGTACTTC. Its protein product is CASSPGVRDRGSYEQYF.

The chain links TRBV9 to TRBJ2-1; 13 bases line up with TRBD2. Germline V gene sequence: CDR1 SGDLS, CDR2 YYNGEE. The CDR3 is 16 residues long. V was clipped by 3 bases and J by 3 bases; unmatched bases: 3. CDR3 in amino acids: CASSGGTSGVYNEQFF. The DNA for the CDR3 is TGTGCCAGCAGCGGGGGGACTAGCGGGGTCTACAATGAGCAGTTCTTC.

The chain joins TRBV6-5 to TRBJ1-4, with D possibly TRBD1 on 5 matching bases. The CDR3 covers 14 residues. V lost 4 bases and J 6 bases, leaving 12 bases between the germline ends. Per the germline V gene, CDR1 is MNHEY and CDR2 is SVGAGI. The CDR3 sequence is CASSLAGPDEKLFF. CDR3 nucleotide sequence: TGTGCCAGCAGTTTGGCAGGGCCCGATGAAAAACTGTTTTTT.

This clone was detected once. The CDR3 loop is CASSSPGQGANEQFF. In DNA form, the CDR3 reads TGTGCCAGCAGTTCGCCGGGACAGGGGGCTAATGAGCAGTTCTTC. V gene TRBV28 combines with J gene TRBJ2-1, with 12 bases matching TRBD1. The junction had 5 bases not matched to a gene; V was cut back by 4 bases and J by 7 bases. CDR3 length: 15 residues. Germline V gene data show CDR1 as MDHEN and CDR2 as SYDVKM.

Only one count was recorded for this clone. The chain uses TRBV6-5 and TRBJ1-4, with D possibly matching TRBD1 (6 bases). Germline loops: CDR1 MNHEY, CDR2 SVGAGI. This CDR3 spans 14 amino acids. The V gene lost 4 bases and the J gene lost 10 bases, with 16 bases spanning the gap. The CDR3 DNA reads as TGTGCCAGCAGTTCGGACAGCACTGGGGGAAAACTGTTTTTT. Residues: CASSSDSTGGKLFF.

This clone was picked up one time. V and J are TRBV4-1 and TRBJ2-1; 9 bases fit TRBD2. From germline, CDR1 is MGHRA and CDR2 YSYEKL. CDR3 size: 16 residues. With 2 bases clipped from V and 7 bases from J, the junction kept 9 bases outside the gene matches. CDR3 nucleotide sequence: TGCGCCAGCAGCCAACGTAGCGGGGGCCACCTAAATGAGCAGTTCTTC. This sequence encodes CASSQRSGGHLNEQFF.